The clone carrying this TCR beta chain has only a few counts. Original handling: Amplifying reference gene primers gave estimates of nucleated cell counts. Profiled with immunoSEQ multiplex PCR; TCRdb holds only in-frame clones, not every one. The D gene and trimming were derived from the DNA, and the V and J assignments and clone size from that table. The table shows more than 85,000 clones, with over 75% occurring only once. This sample is part of a study of blood T cell repertoires in COVID-19. Across the whole study: Both acute and convalescent COVID-19 samples were obtained from the United States, Italy and Spain.

Germline V lookup: CDR1 SGHVS, CDR2 FQNEAQ. V was trimmed by 2 bases and J by 6 bases, leaving 10 bases between them. The CDR3 totals 13 residues. The source material was peripheral blood. This TCR was sampled from a woman older than 75 with active or convalescent COVID-19. This chain links TRBV7-8 with TRBJ1-1; TRBD1 is a possible D gene (5 bases). The CDR3 DNA is TGTGCCAGCAGCTTAATGGGGGGGGCTGAAGCTTTCTTT. It codes for CASSLMGGAEAFF.